The present T cell receptor beta chain was sequenced within a study of blood T cell repertoires in COVID-19. Study details: T cells, B-cell-depleted T cells, or PBMCs supplied cDNA or gDNA.

The germline gives CDR1 GTSNPN, CDR2 SVGIG (reference sequence). Trimming took 2 bases from V and 5 from J, leaving 13 bases between them. CDR3 length: 14 residues. Clones were sequenced by immunoSEQ multiplex PCR, and TCRdb holds only the in-frame ones, with some missing. The top ten hold over 7.5% of the sample, which has tens of thousands of clones, roughly nine tenths seen once. This TCR was sampled from a human donor with active COVID-19. The donor label of this sample is uncertain. This chain uses TRBV30 with TRBJ2-1; D might be TRBD2 (6 bases). Material for sequencing was peripheral blood. CDR3: CAWSRTNTHNEQFF. CDR3 bases: TGTGCCTGGAGTCGGACTAACACACACAATGAGCAGTTCTTC.